The sequence of this TCR beta chain was determined in a study of cytomegalovirus exposure and HLA in healthy donors. Trimming took 6 bases from V and 0 from J, leaving 20 bases between them. This CDR3 contains 17 residues. Germline V gene data show CDR1 as SGHAT and CDR2 as FQNNGV. PCR employed 60 Vbeta and 13 Jbeta primers. In the original workflow: It was a later analysis that counted roughly 79 million unique TCR beta chains, of which roughly 10 million were shared. Method: immunoSEQ multiplex PCR; TCRdb's copy keeps in-frame clones and lacks some. The DNA gave D and trimming, while V, J and clone size come from that table. Of 150,000 to 200,000 clones listed, about 80% are singletons.

Sequencing input: PBMCs. V is TRBV11-2 and J is TRBJ1-1; D possibly corresponds to TRBD1 (6 bases). The source of this sequence is a man aged 40-50 years in good health and CMV-seronegative. The CDR3 protein is CASSNLSPHRVNTEAFF. The DNA for the CDR3 is TGTGCCAGCAGTAACCTTTCCCCCCACAGGGTGAACACTGAAGCTTTCTTT.